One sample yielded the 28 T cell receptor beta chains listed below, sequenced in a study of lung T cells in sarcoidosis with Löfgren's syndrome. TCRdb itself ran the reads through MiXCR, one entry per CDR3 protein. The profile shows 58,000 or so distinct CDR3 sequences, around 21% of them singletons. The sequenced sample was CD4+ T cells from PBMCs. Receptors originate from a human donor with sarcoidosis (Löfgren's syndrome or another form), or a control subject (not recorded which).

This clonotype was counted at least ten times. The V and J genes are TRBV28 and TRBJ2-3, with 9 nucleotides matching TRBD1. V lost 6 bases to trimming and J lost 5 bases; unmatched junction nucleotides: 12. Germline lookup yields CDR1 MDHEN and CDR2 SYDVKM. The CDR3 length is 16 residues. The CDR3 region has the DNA TGTGCCAGCAGGCAACAGGGGGCTGGGAGCCAAGATACGCAGTATTTT. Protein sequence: CASRQQGAGSQDTQYF.

CDR3 loop: CASSLDLYNEQFF. CDR3 DNA sequence: TGTGCCAGCAGTCTCGATCTCTACAATGAGCAGTTCTTC. The V and J genes are TRBV2 and TRBJ2-1; D unclear. This CDR3 spans 13 amino acids. Germline V lookup: CDR1 SNHLY, CDR2 FYNNEI. Trimming took off 5 bases at V and 3 bases at J, with 8 bases between the two ends.

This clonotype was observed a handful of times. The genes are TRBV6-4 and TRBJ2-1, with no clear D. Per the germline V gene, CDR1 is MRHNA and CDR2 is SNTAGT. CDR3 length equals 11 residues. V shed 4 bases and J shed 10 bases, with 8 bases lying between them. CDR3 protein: CASSGDWEQFF. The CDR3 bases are TGTGCCAGCAGTGGTGATTGGGAGCAGTTCTTC.

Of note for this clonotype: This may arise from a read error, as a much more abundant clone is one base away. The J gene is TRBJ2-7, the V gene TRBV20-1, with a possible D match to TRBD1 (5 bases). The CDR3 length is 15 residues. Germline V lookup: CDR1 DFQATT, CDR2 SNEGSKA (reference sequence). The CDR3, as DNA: TGCAGTGCTGGAGATCAGGGCAGGTCCTCCTACGAGCAGTACTTC. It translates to CSAGDQGRSSYEQYF.

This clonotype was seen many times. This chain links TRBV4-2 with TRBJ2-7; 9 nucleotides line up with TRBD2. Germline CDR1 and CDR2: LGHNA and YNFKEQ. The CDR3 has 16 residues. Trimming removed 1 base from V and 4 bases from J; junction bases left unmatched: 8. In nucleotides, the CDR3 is TGTGCCAGCAGCCAAGGTATAGCGGGAGAAATGTACGAGCAGTACTTC. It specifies CASSQGIAGEMYEQYF.

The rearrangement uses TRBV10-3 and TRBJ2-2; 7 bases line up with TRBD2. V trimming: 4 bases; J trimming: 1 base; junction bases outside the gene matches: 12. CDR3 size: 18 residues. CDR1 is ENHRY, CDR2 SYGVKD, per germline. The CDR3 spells CAISGFRLAGENTGELFF. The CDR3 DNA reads TGTGCCATCAGTGGTTTTCGGCTGGCGGGGGAGAACACCGGGGAGCTGTTTTTT.

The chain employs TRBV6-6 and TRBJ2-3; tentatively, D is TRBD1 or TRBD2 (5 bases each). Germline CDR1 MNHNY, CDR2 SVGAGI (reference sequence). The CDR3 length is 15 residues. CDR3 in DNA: TGTGTCGGCAGTTACTCCGGGGCCTACACAGATACGCAGTATTTT. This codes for CVGSYSGAYTDTQYF.

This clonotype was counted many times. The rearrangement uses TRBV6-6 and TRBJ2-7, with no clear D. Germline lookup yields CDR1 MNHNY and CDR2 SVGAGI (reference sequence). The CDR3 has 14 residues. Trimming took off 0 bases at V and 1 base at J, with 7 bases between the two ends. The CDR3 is CASSYSWQSYEQYF. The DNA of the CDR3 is TGTGCCAGCAGTTACTCTTGGCAGTCCTACGAGCAGTACTTC.

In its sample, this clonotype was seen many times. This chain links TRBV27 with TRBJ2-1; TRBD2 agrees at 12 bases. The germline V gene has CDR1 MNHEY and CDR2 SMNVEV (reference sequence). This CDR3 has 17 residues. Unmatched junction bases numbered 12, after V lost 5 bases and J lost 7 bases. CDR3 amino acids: CASSKTPLAGGPNEQFF. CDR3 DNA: TGTGCCAGCAGTAAGACCCCCCTAGCGGGAGGGCCAAATGAGCAGTTCTTC.

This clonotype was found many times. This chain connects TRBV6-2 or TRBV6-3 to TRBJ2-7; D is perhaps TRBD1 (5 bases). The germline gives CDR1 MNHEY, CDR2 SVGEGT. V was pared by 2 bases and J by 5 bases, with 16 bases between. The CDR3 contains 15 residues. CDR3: CASSYGAGRRNEQYF. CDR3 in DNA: TGTGCCAGCAGTTACGGGGCAGGACGACGGAACGAGCAGTACTTC.

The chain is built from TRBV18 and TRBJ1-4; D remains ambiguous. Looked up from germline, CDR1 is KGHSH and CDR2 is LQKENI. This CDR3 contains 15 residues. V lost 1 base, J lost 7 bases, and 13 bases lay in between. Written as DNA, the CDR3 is TGTGCCAGCTCACCACGGGCAGCGGAGGGTGAAAAACTGTTTTTT. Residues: CASSPRAAEGEKLFF.

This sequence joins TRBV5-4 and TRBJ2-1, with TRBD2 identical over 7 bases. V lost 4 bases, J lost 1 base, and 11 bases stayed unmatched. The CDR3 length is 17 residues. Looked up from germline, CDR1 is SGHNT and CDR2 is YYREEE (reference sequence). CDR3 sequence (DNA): TGTGCCAGCAGCCCCCCCAAAAGGGGAGGGTCCTACAATGAGCAGTTCTTC. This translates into CASSPPKRGGSYNEQFF.

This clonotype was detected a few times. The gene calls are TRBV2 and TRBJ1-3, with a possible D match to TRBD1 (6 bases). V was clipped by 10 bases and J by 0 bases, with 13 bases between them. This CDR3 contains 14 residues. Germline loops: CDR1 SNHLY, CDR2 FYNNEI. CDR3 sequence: CATQDSFSGNTIYF. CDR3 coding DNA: TGTGCCACCCAGGACAGTTTCTCTGGAAACACCATATATTTT. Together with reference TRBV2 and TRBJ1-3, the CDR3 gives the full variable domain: EPEVTQTPSHQVTQMGQEVILRCVPISNHLYFYWYRQILGQKVEFLVSFYNNEISEKSEIFDDQFSVERPDGSNFTLKIRSTKLEDSAMYFCATQDSFSGNTIYFGEGSWLTVV.

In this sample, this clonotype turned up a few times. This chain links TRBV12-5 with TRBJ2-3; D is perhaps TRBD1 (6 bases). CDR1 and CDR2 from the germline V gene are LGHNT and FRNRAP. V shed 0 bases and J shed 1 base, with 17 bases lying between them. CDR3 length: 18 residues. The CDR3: CASGLVLSRGFGTDTQYF. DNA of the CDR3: TGTGCTAGTGGTTTGGTCCTTTCTAGGGGGTTTGGCACAGATACGCAGTATTTT.

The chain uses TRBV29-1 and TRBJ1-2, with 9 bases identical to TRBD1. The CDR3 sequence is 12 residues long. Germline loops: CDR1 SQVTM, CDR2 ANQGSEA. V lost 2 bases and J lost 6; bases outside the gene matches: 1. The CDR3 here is CSVETGGNGYTF. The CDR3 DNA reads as TGCAGCGTTGAAACAGGGGGCAATGGCTACACCTTC.

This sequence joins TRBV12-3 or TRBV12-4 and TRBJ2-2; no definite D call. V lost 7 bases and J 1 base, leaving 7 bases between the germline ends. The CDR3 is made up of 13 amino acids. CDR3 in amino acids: CASTCQNTGELFF. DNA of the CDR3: TGTGCCAGCACCTGTCAGAACACCGGGGAGCTGTTTTTT.

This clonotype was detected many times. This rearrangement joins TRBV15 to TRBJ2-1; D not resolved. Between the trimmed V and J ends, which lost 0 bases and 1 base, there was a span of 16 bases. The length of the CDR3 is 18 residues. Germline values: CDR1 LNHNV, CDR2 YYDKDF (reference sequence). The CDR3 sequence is CATSRDTSAGRSYNEQFF. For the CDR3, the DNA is TGTGCCACCAGCAGAGATACATCGGCAGGTCGGTCCTACAATGAGCAGTTCTTC.

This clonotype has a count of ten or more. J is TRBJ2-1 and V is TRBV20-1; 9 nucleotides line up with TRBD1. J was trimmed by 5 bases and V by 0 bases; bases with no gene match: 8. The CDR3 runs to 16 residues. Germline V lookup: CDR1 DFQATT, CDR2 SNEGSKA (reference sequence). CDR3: CSARDRGTGSDNEQFF. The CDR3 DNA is TGCAGTGCTAGAGATCGGGGGACAGGGTCTGACAATGAGCAGTTCTTC.

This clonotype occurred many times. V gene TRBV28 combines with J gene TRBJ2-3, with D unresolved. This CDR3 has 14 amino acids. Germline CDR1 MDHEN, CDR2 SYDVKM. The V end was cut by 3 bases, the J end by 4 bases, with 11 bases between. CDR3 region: CASSLTGSADTQYF. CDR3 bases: TGTGCCAGCAGTTTGACCGGGTCCGCAGATACGCAGTATTTT.

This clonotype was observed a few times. CDR3 nucleotide sequence: TGCGCCAGCAGCGCCTCCCCAACAGGGCCCGTCTATGGCTACACCTTC. Translating it yields CASSASPTGPVYGYTF. This rearrangement joins TRBV5-1 to TRBJ1-2; a possible D gene is TRBD1 (6 bases). The CDR3 runs to 16 residues. Germline CDR1 and CDR2: SGHRS and YFSETQ. V was clipped by 4 bases and J by 4 bases, with 20 bases between them.

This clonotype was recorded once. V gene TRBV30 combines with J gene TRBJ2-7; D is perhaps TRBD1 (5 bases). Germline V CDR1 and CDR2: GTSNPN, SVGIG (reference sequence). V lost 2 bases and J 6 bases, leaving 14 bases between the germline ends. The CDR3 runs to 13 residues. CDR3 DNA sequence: TGTGCCTGGAGTACTCCCCCAAGGGGCGAGCAGTACTTC. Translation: CAWSTPPRGEQYF.

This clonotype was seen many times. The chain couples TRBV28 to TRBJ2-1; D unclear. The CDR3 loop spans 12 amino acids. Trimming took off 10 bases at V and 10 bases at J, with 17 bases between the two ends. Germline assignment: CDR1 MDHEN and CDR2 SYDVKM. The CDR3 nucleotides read TGTGCCAACTCTAAGCCGGATGGGGAGCAGTTCTTC. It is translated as CANSKPDGEQFF.

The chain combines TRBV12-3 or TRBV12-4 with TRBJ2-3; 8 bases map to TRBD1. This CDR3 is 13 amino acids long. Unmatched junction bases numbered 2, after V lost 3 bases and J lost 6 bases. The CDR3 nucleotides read TGTGCCAGCAGTTTGGGACAGGAGGATACGCAGTATTTT. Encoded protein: CASSLGQEDTQYF.

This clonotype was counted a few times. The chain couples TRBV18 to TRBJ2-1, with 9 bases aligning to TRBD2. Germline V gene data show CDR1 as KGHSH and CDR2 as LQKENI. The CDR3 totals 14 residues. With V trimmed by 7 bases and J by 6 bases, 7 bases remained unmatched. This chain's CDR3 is CASFVAGAPNEQFF. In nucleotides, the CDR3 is TGTGCCAGCTTTGTAGCGGGAGCCCCCAATGAGCAGTTCTTC.

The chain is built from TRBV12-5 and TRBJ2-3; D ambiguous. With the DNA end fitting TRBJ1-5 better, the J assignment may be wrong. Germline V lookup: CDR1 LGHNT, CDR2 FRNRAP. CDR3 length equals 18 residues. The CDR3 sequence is CASGLGGLAGRQTDTQHF. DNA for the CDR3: TGTGCTAGTGGTTTGGGTGGACTAGCGGGGAGACAAACAGATACGCAGCATTTT.

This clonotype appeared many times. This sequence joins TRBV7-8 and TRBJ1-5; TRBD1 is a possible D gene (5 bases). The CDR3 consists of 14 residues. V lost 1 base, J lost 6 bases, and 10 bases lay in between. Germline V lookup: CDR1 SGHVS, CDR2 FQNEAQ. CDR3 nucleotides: TGTGCCAGCAGCTTAGAGGCAGGGTCTCAGCCCCAGCATTTT. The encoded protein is CASSLEAGSQPQHF.

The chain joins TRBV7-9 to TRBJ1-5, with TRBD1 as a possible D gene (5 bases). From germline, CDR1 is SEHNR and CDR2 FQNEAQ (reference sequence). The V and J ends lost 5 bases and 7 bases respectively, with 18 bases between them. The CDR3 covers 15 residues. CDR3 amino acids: CASSPRGGENQPQHF. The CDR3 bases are TGTGCCAGCAGCCCCCGGGGGGGGGAGAACCAGCCCCAGCATTTT. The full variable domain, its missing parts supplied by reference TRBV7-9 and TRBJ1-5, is DTGVSQNPRHKITKRGQNVTFRCDPISEHNRLYWYRQTLGQGPEFLTYFQNEAQLEKSRLLSDRFSAERPKGSFSTLEIQRTEQGDSAMYLCASSPRGGENQPQHFGDGTRLSIL.

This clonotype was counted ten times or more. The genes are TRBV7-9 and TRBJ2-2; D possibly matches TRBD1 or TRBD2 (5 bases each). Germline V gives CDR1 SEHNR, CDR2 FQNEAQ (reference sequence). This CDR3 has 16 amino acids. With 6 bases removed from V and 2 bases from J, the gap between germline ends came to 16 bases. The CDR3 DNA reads TGTGCCAGCAGACCTCAAAGCGGACAAAACACCGGGGAGCTGTTTTTT. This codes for CASRPQSGQNTGELFF.